One T cell receptor beta chain is described in this entry. As yet, its antigen is unknown. Other DNA sequences within the sample encode an identical CDR3. All donors were Caucasian adults living in Nashville, Tennessee. Naive CD45RA+ and memory CD45RA-negative subsets were split from CD4+ cells. The sample originates from a study of shared clonotypes between healthy human individuals. General study points: Relative to clonotypes present in all four donors, those not shared had lower generation probabilities.

Clones were sequenced by immunoSEQ multiplex PCR, and TCRdb holds only the in-frame ones, with some missing. The table records 1,400,000 or so clones, approximately 98.5% of them present only once. The clonotype originates from a man aged 25-45 years in good health. Sequenced: naive CD4+ T cells sorted from blood. The subset denotes: CD45RA+ positively selected.

This chain's CDR3 is CASSLGGLAGLYNEQFF. The CDR3 DNA follows: TGTGCCAGCAGCTTGGGAGGACTAGCGGGACTCTACAATGAGCAGTTCTTC. V and J are TRBV7-9 and TRBJ2-1, with TRBD2 matching over 12 bases. The CDR3 sequence is 17 residues long. After removal of 3 bases from V and 3 bases from J, the junction contained 6 bases not matched to a gene. The germline V gene encodes CDR1 SEHNR and CDR2 FQNEAQ (reference sequence).